One and the same sample provided the 3 T cell receptor beta chains below, sequenced in a study of T cells in localized non-small cell lung cancer. Profiling relied on immunoSEQ multiplex PCR, and the TCRdb table lists in-frame clones only, not all of them. The sample has about 24,000 clones; 88% are singletons. The specimen was peripheral blood mononuclear cells, collected before any cancer treatment. Receptor source: a woman aged 35 to 75 with stage III lung adenocarcinoma.

V and J are TRBV29-1 and TRBJ2-5; D possibly uses TRBD1 or TRBD2 (6 bases each). There are 14 residues in the CDR3. The germline V and J ends were trimmed by 3 bases and 4 bases, with 15 bases remaining between them. Germline CDR1 is SQVTM and CDR2 is ANQGSEA. The DNA of the CDR3 is TGCAGCGTTGAGGTGGGCAGGGGAGGAGAGACCCAGTACTTC. Protein sequence: CSVEVGRGGETQYF.

The genes are TRBV9 and TRBJ2-3; perhaps TRBD2 as D (6 bases). The CDR3 has 15 amino acids. Trimming took 3 bases from V and 3 from J, leaving 14 bases between them. Looked up from germline, CDR1 is SGDLS and CDR2 is YYNGEE. The CDR3 DNA is TGTGCCAGCAGCGGGGGGGTTTTTCGGACAGATACGCAGTATTTT. It encodes CASSGGVFRTDTQYF.

The V gene is TRBV6-5, the J gene TRBJ1-4; D perhaps matches TRBD1 (6 bases). Trimming left V 0 bases short and J 8 bases short, with 13 bases between. CDR3 length: 15 amino acids. Looked up from germline, CDR1 is MNHEY and CDR2 is SVGAGI. The CDR3 sequence: CASSYSTGGGEKLFF. The CDR3 DNA reads TGTGCCAGCAGTTACTCGACGGGGGGCGGGGAAAAACTGTTTTTT.